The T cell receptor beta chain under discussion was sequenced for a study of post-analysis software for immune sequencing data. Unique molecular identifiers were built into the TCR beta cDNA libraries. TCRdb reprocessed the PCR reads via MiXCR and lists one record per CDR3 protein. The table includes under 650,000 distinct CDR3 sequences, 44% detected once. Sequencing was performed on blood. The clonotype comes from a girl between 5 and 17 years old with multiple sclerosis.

CDR3 nucleotide sequence: TGCAGCGTGGGGGGGCAGCGGGGGTACAATGAGCAGTTCTTC. This sequence encodes CSVGGQRGYNEQFF. The rearrangement joins TRBV29-1 to TRBJ2-1; the match to TRBD2 covers 8 bases. The J segment lost 4 bases and the V segment lost 6 bases, leaving 8 bases of the junction unmatched. Germline lookup yields CDR1 SQVTM and CDR2 ANQGSEA. The CDR3 consists of 14 residues.